What follows describes a single T cell receptor beta chain. The CDR3 runs to 14 residues. Germline assignment: CDR1 MDHEN and CDR2 SYDVKM. V trimming: 5 bases; J trimming: 7 bases; junction bases outside the gene matches: 5. This sample was included in a study of blood T cell repertoires in COVID-19. Study at large: Whether acute or convalescent, the COVID-19 samples came from the United States, Italy and Spain.

TCRdb's copy holds only in-frame clones and misses some; the assay was immunoSEQ multiplex PCR. The sample has around 170,000 clones, over 75% seen once. The source is a woman between 18 and 29 years old who had recovered from COVID-19. The sequenced material came from PBMCs or T cells enriched from blood (not recorded which). V usage is TRBV28 and J usage is TRBJ2-7; 13 nucleotides align to TRBD2. As DNA, the CDR3 is TGTGCCAGCAGTCTGGGACTAGCGGGAAGGGAGCAGTACTTC. Translation gives CASSLGLAGREQYF.